This T cell receptor beta chain comes out of a study of tissue T cells after allogeneic stem cell transplantation. This clone has a handful of counts. Each gene name is a mouse one. This table comes from immunoSEQ multiplex PCR, and its TCRdb copy is limited to in-frame clones, with some not included. The data hold roughly 9,500 clones, with more than 40% observed a single time. Time point described: mouse harvest day 7 after allogeneic transplant. Tail vein injection delivered 10^7 T-cell-depleted bone marrow cells and 10^6 splenic CD5+ T cells. The sequence was collected from a female BALB/c mouse given C57BL/6 T cells with graft-versus-host disease after an allogeneic hematopoietic cell transplant. The specimen sequenced was gut tissue.

The sequenced part of the CDR3 DNA is TGTGCCAGCAGTCTGACAGGGGGCGGCTCCGACTACACC. Its protein product is CASSLTGGGSDYT. The whole CDR3 sequence reads CASSLTGGGSDYTF. V is TRBV26 and J is TRBJ1-2; TRBD1 matches at 9 bases. Sequencing ends 1 residue short of the CDR3 end; the germline J gene provides the rest. CDR3 length: 14 residues. CDR1 is KGHPV and CDR2 is FQNQEV in the germline V gene (reference sequence). Losses at the gene ends were 2 bases for V and 4 bases for J; bases not matched to a gene: 2.